The 28 T cell receptor beta chains in this list originate from one sample, sequenced in a study of beta chain features in type 1 diabetes. Whole-study findings and limits: Across all four CD4+ subsets, people with type 1 diabetes showed modestly shorter TCRB CDR3s.

Expressed TCRB transcripts were sequenced because the entire RNA isolate underwent reverse transcription. Measured with immunoSEQ multiplex PCR; TCRdb has only the in-frame clones, and not every one. The sample yields 250,000 or so clones, roughly 21% seen once. Which antigens these TCRs recognize remains unknown. Material for sequencing was naive CD4+ T cells from blood. The receptors stem from a woman in her thirties or forties with type 1 diabetes.

This clone was picked up a small number of times. This chain connects TRBV9 to TRBJ2-3; D is perhaps TRBD1 (6 bases). Trimming removed 3 bases from V and 0 bases from J, with 11 bases in between. Germline-derived CDR1 and CDR2 are SGDLS and YYNGEE. The CDR3 extends over 15 amino acids. Here the CDR3 reads CASSALGASTDTQYF. CDR3 nucleotide sequence: TGTGCCAGCAGCGCTTTGGGGGCGAGCACAGATACGCAGTATTTT.

This chain connects TRBV5-1 to TRBJ1-4, with unresolved D. There are 13 residues in the CDR3. V was clipped by 0 bases and J by 10 bases, with 10 bases between them. Germline V gene sequence: CDR1 SGHRS, CDR2 YFSETQ. DNA of the CDR3: TGCGCCAGCAGCTTGGAGATAGTCGGAAAACTGTTTTTT. Its translation: CASSLEIVGKLFF.

The rearrangement links TRBV18 to TRBJ2-5; a weak D match, TRBD2 (6 bases). The CDR3 loop spans 16 amino acids. V was cut by 9 bases and J by 4 bases, with 24 bases left in between. Germline CDR1 is KGHSH and CDR2 is LQKENI. DNA of the CDR3: TGTGCCAGTTCCCAAAACCCGGGGAAGGGAGGAGAGACCCAGTACTTC. This codes for CASSQNPGKGGETQYF. Based on the CDR3 plus reference TRBV18 and TRBJ2-5, the full variable domain is NAGVMQNPRHLVRRRGQEARLRCSPMKGHSHVYWYRQLPEEGLKFMVYLQKENIIDESGMPKERFSAEFPKEGPSILRIQQVVRGDSAAYFCASSQNPGKGGETQYFGPGTRLLVL.

The chain has TRBV7-2 and TRBJ2-7, with D unclear. V dropped 4 bases and J dropped 5 bases, with 9 bases sitting between them. Germline V lookup: CDR1 SGHTA, CDR2 FQGNSA. The CDR3 contains 12 residues. The CDR3 spells CASSSHSNEQYF. The DNA for the CDR3 is TGTGCCAGCAGCTCTCACTCTAACGAGCAGTACTTC.

The rearrangement joins TRBV5-1 to TRBJ2-7; 8 bases are shared with TRBD1. The germline V gene encodes CDR1 SGHRS and CDR2 YFSETQ. The CDR3 totals 15 residues. V shed 4 bases and J 3 bases; nucleotides not matched to a gene: 9. The CDR3 loop reads CASSVAGTGVYEQYF. Written as DNA, the CDR3 is TGCGCCAGCAGCGTAGCCGGGACAGGAGTCTACGAGCAGTACTTC.

A few counts support this clone. The chain uses TRBV28 and TRBJ1-1; a possible D gene is TRBD1 (5 bases). From germline, CDR1 is MDHEN and CDR2 SYDVKM. This CDR3 contains 15 residues. Trimming left V 6 bases short and J 4 bases short, with 18 bases between. CDR3 DNA: TGTGCCAGCAGGTCAGGGCCGGGGGTTGGCACTGAAGCTTTCTTT. Translating it yields CASRSGPGVGTEAFF.

The chain joins TRBV10-3 to TRBJ2-7; TRBD1 matches 8 bases. The CDR3 is 14 amino acids. The germline V gene encodes CDR1 ENHRY and CDR2 SYGVKD. V trimming: 3 bases; J trimming: 6 bases; junction bases outside the gene matches: 7. The CDR3 loop is CAISEGQGASEQYF. The DNA for the CDR3 is TGTGCCATCAGTGAAGGACAGGGCGCCTCCGAGCAGTACTTC.

The chain joins TRBV13 to TRBJ2-6, with a possible D match to TRBD1 (6 bases). The CDR3 is made up of 15 amino acids. V shed 3 bases and J shed 2 bases, with 8 bases lying between them. Germline CDR1 and CDR2: PRHDT and FYEKMQ (reference sequence). CDR3 coding DNA: TGTGCCAGCAGCTTCCACAGGGCTGGGGCCAACGTCCTGACTTTC. Translation gives CASSFHRAGANVLTF. The full variable domain, in which reference TRBV13 and TRBJ2-6 provide the parts outside the CDR3, is AAGVIQSPRHLIKEKRETATLKCYPIPRHDTVYWYQQGPGQDPQFLISFYEKMQSDKGSIPDRFSAQQFSDYHSELNMSSLELGDSALYFCASSFHRAGANVLTFGAGSRLTVL.

This chain links TRBV5-1 with TRBJ2-7; 11 positions agree with TRBD1. V gave up 2 bases and J gave up 2 bases; unmatched junction bases: 3. The CDR3 contains 15 residues. Germline loops: CDR1 SGHRS, CDR2 YFSETQ. The CDR3 coding sequence is TGCGCCAGCAGCTTTCCGGGACAGGGGGCCTACGAGCAGTACTTC. Protein product: CASSFPGQGAYEQYF.

This clone was detected only a few times. The V gene is TRBV2, the J gene TRBJ2-5; TRBD2 is a possible D gene (5 bases). The CDR3 extends over 14 amino acids. With 3 bases removed from V and 1 base from J, the gap between germline ends came to 9 bases. Germline assignment: CDR1 SNHLY and CDR2 FYNNEI. CDR3 in DNA: TGTGCCAGCAGTGATTTAGGGAGCCAAGAGACCCAGTACTTC. As protein: CASSDLGSQETQYF.

The V gene is TRBV7-9, the J gene TRBJ1-6; D is perhaps TRBD1 (6 bases). There are 15 residues in the CDR3. V was trimmed by 7 bases and J by 4 bases, leaving 14 bases between them. In germline, CDR1 is SEHNR, CDR2 FQNEAQ (reference sequence). This chain's CDR3 is CASNVQGGYNSPLHF. The CDR3 DNA is TGTGCCAGCAACGTACAGGGCGGTTATAATTCACCCCTCCACTTT.

This clone was recorded once. The CDR3 DNA reads TGTGCCAGCTCACGAGGACAAACTGAACAGCCCCAGCATTTT. This gives the protein CASSRGQTEQPQHF. The chain has TRBV18 and TRBJ1-5; the D gene is possibly TRBD1 (5 bases). The V end was cut by 4 bases, the J end by 7 bases, with 14 bases between. The CDR3 is 14 amino acids. Germline assignment: CDR1 KGHSH and CDR2 LQKENI.

In its sample, this clone was seen a few times. The CDR3 nucleotides read TGTGCCAGCAGTTCGGAACTAGCGGGAGGGCCCTACAATGAGCAGTTCTTC. This gives the protein CASSSELAGGPYNEQFF. This chain uses TRBV28 with TRBJ2-1, with 13 bases fitting TRBD2. There are 17 residues in the CDR3. In germline, CDR1 is MDHEN, CDR2 SYDVKM. J was trimmed by 2 bases and V by 4 bases; bases with no gene match: 5.

This chain uses TRBV27 with TRBJ2-2, with D unresolved. The CDR3 is 16 amino acids. V lost 8 bases, J lost 5 bases, and 21 bases lay in between. Germline V lookup: CDR1 MNHEY, CDR2 SMNVEV (reference sequence). The CDR3 nucleotides are TGTGCCAGCGGCCTTCCCGTTAGCAGCCGAACCGGGGAGCTGTTTTTT. It encodes CASGLPVSSRTGELFF.

The rearrangement joins TRBV7-3 to TRBJ1-6; 7 positions agree with TRBD1. CDR3 length: 16 residues. Germline V lookup: CDR1 SGHTA, CDR2 FQGTGA. Germline trimming cut 6 bases from V and 4 bases from J; bases unmatched to any gene: 9. DNA for the CDR3: TGTGCCAGCAGTCTGGGGGGACAGACATATAATTCACCCCTCCACTTT. As protein: CASSLGGQTYNSPLHF.

This clone was recorded a few times. The rearrangement joins TRBV7-2 to TRBJ2-7; 11 bases are a match to TRBD1. Germline V gene sequence: CDR1 SGHTA, CDR2 FQGNSA. V shed 4 bases, J shed 1 base, and the junction held 0 bases outside the gene matches. This CDR3 comprises 14 residues. The CDR3 region is CASSWDRGSYEQYF. The CDR3 nucleotides read TGTGCCAGCAGCTGGGACAGGGGGTCCTACGAGCAGTACTTC.

Worth noting for this clone: Other DNA sequences in this sample translate to the same CDR3. The chain employs TRBV9 and TRBJ1-5, with D possibly matching TRBD1 (6 bases). The CDR3 is made up of 15 amino acids. The ends were cut back, 2 bases at V and 0 bases at J, with 9 bases in the middle. Germline CDR1 SGDLS, CDR2 YYNGEE. The CDR3, as DNA: TGTGCCAGCAGCGTCTCAGGGGATAGCAATCAGCCCCAGCATTTT. As protein: CASSVSGDSNQPQHF.

Only a few counts were recorded for this clone. The J gene is TRBJ2-2, the V gene TRBV29-1, with D possibly being TRBD2 (6 bases). This CDR3 has 15 amino acids. Germline loops: CDR1 SQVTM, CDR2 ANQGSEA. V was clipped by 3 bases and J by 7 bases, with 18 bases between them. The CDR3 nucleotides read TGCAGCGTTGAGGACGGGAGCTCCCAGAACGGGGAGCTGTTTTTT. It encodes CSVEDGSSQNGELFF.

This clone came up a few times. This chain links TRBV25-1 with TRBJ2-7, with 7 bases matching TRBD2. The CDR3 has 13 amino acids. CDR1 MGHDK and CDR2 SYGVNS come from the germline V gene. J gave up 0 bases and V 7 bases, and 3 bases lay outside the gene matches. CDR3 bases: TGTGCCAGCACCGGGAGGAGCTCCTACGAGCAGTACTTC. It codes for CASTGRSSYEQYF.

The chain couples TRBV5-1 to TRBJ2-2; the match to TRBD2 covers 14 bases. The germline V gene has CDR1 SGHRS and CDR2 YFSETQ. This CDR3 has 16 residues. J was trimmed by 7 bases and V by 2 bases; bases with no gene match: 4. CDR3 DNA: TGCGCCAGCAGCTTCGGGACTAGCGGGAGTGTCGGGGAGCTGTTTTTT. It yields the protein CASSFGTSGSVGELFF.

The chain is built from TRBV5-6 and TRBJ1-3; D may be TRBD1 (5 bases). CDR1 and CDR2 from the germline V gene are SGHDT and YYEEEE. Deletions cut 5 bases from V and 8 bases from J, with 11 bases between. This CDR3 region has 12 residues. The CDR3 protein is CASSLQADTIYF. Written as DNA, the CDR3 is TGTGCCAGCAGTCTACAGGCGGACACCATATATTTT. Together with reference TRBV5-6 and TRBJ1-3, the CDR3 gives the full variable domain: DAGVTQSPTHLIKTRGQQVTLRCSPKSGHDTVSWYQQALGQGPQFIFQYYEEEERQRGNFPDRFSGHQFPNYSSELNVNALLLGDSALYLCASSLQADTIYFGEGSWLTVV.

This clone was observed a few times. The chain employs TRBV20-1 and TRBJ1-2; a possible D gene is TRBD1 (5 bases). The CDR3 is 11 residues long. Germline CDR1 and CDR2: DFQATT and SNEGSKA (reference sequence). CDR3 coding DNA: TGCAGGTCCGGGGGAAGCGGTGGCTACACCTTC. Translation: CRSGGSGGYTF.

This chain joins TRBV7-3 and TRBJ1-1; 8 nucleotides line up with TRBD1. Germline V lookup: CDR1 SGHTA, CDR2 FQGTGA. Trimming cost V 4 bases and J 2 bases; bases outside gene matches: 3. CDR3 length: 14 residues. The CDR3 is CASSSQGANTEAFF. In nucleotides, the CDR3 is TGTGCCAGCAGCTCCCAGGGGGCTAACACTGAAGCTTTCTTT.

J is TRBJ2-4 and V is TRBV18, with a weak D call TRBD1 (6 bases). V was cut by 3 bases and J by 4 bases, with 7 bases left in between. The CDR3 consists of 13 residues. CDR1 and CDR2 (germline): KGHSH, LQKENI. The CDR3 DNA reads as TGTGCCAGCTCACCGGACAGTAAAAACATTCAGTACTTC. Translated: CASSPDSKNIQYF. Variable domain in full (rest from reference TRBV18 and TRBJ2-4): NAGVMQNPRHLVRRRGQEARLRCSPMKGHSHVYWYRQLPEEGLKFMVYLQKENIIDESGMPKERFSAEFPKEGPSILRIQQVVRGDSAAYFCASSPDSKNIQYFGAGTRLSVL.

The chain links TRBV5-1 to TRBJ1-1; 8 bases are shared with TRBD1. Looked up from germline, CDR1 is SGHRS and CDR2 is YFSETQ. The CDR3 extends over 15 amino acids. V lost 4 bases, J lost 1 base, and 6 bases stayed unmatched. The CDR3 bases are TGCGCCAGCAGCCCGTACAGGGGGAAGAACACTGAAGCTTTCTTT. Translation gives CASSPYRGKNTEAFF.

This clone was seen a few times. The chain links TRBV4-2 to TRBJ2-7, with 9 nucleotides matching TRBD1. Germline-derived CDR1 and CDR2 are LGHNA and YNFKEQ. CDR3 length: 15 residues. After removal of 0 bases from V and 0 bases from J, the junction contained 0 bases not matched to a gene. This CDR3 is CASSQEDRGSYEQYF. CDR3 in DNA: TGTGCCAGCAGCCAAGAGGACAGGGGCTCCTACGAGCAGTACTTC.

The rearrangement joins TRBV4-2 to TRBJ2-3, with D unclear. This CDR3 is built from 12 residues. Germline CDR1 reads LGHNA; CDR2 reads YNFKEQ. V was shortened by 1 base and J by 5 bases, with 4 bases between the two germline ends. The CDR3 coding sequence is TGTGCCAGCAGCCAAGCGGTAGATACGCAGTATTTT. Its translation is CASSQAVDTQYF.

The genes are TRBV4-1 and TRBJ2-7; maybe TRBD1 (5 bases). Trimming cost V 2 bases and J 3 bases, with 14 bases left between them. Germline CDR1 is MGHRA and CDR2 is YSYEKL. The CDR3 loop spans 15 amino acids. CDR3 in amino acids: CASSQQLQGIYEQYF. DNA of the CDR3: TGCGCCAGCAGCCAACAACTCCAGGGTATCTACGAGCAGTACTTC.